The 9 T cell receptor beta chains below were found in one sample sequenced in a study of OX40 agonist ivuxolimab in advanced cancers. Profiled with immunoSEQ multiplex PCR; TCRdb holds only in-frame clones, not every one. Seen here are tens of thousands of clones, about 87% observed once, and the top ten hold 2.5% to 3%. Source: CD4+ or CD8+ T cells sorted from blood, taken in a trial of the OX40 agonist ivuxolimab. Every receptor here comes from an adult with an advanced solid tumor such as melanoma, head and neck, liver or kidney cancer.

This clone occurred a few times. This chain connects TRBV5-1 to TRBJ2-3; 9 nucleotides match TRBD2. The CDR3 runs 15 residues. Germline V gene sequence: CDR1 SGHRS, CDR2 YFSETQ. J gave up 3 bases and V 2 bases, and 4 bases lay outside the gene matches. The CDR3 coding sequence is TGCGCCAGCAGCTTACGCGGGGGGGCTACAGATACGCAGTATTTT. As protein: CASSLRGGATDTQYF.

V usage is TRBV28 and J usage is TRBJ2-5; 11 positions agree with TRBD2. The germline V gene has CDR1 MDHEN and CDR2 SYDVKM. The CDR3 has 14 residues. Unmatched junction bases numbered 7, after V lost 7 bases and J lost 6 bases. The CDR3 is CASNLLAGGKTQYF. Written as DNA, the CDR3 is TGTGCCAGCAACCTTCTAGCGGGGGGAAAGACCCAGTACTTC.

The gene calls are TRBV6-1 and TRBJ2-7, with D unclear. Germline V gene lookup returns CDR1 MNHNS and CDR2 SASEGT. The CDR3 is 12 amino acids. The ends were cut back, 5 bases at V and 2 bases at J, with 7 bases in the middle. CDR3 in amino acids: CASSRKPYEQYV. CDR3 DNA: TGTGCCAGCAGTAGAAAACCCTACGAGCAGTACGTC.

The CDR3 region is CASSPGQAEEKLFF. The CDR3 bases are TGTGCCAGCAGCCCAGGACAGGCGGAAGAAAAACTGTTTTTT. The gene calls are TRBV5-4 and TRBJ1-4; 7 positions agree with TRBD1. This CDR3 is 14 amino acids long. Germline CDR1 reads SGHNT; CDR2 reads YYREEE (reference sequence). The ends lost 4 bases at V and 8 bases at J; junction bases unmatched: 8.

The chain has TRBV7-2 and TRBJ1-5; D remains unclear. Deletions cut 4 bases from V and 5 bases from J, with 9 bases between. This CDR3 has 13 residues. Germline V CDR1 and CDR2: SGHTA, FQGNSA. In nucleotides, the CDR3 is TGTGCCAGCAGCTATTGGATGTATCAGCCCCAGCATTTT. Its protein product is CASSYWMYQPQHF.

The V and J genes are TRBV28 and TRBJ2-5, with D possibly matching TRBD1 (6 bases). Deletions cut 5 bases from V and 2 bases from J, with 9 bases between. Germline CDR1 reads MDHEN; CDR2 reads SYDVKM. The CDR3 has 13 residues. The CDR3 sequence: CASSGGPQETQYF. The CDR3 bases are TGTGCCAGCAGTGGGGGCCCACAAGAGACCCAGTACTTC.

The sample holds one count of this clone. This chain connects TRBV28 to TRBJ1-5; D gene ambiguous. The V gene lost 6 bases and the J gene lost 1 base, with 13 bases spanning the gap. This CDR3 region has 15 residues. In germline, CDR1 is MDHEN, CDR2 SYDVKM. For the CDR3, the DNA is TGTGCCAGCAGACAAGAGGGCGGCAGCAATCAGCCCCAGCATTTT. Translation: CASRQEGGSNQPQHF.

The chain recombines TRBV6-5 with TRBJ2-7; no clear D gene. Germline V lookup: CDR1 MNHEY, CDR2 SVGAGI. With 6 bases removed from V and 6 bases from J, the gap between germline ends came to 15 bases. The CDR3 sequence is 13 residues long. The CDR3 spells CASRDLPRPEQYF. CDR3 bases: TGTGCCAGCAGGGATTTACCTCGCCCCGAGCAGTACTTC.

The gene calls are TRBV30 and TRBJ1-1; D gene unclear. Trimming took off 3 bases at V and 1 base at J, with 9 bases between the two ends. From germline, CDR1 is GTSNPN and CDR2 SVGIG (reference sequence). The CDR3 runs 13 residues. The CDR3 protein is CAWRTDGNTEAFF. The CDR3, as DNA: TGTGCCTGGAGAACCGACGGGAACACTGAAGCTTTCTTT.